This T cell receptor beta chain was captured in a study of T cell responses to AZD1222 COVID-19 vaccine. The repertoire was sequenced with immunoSEQ multiplex PCR; TCRdb's copy has only in-frame clones and lacks some. Of around 200,000 clones listed, 94% are singletons. CDR1 is MGHRA and CDR2 is YSYEKL in the germline V gene. The CDR3 is 14 amino acids. The junction had 8 bases not matched to a gene; V was cut back by 0 bases and J by 15 bases. The chain couples TRBV4-1 to TRBJ2-1; 10 bases map to TRBD2. The sequence was obtained from an adult who received the AZD1222 COVID-19 vaccine. The material sequenced was peripheral blood, taken 28 days after the second AZD1222 dose. The CDR3: CASSQDSSGGIWFF. The CDR3 DNA follows: TGCGCCAGCAGCCAAGATTCTAGCGGGGGAATATGGTTCTTC.